The present entry profiles one T cell receptor (beta chain) with its context. Antigen unknown. The sample comes from a study of T cells expressing NK-cell markers. Broader study findings: In several donors, dominant CD3+CD56+NKG2C+ clones formed roughly 1.0-7.5% of CD8+ cells. These clonotypes additionally ranked first within the CD3+CD56-NKG2C+ fraction of a handful of donors.

It was by 5'RACE template switching with UMIs that TCR beta cDNA was made. For each CDR3 protein, TCRdb gives one entry from its re-call of the 5' RACE reads, without DNA. This listing includes roughly 300,000 distinct CDR3 sequences. CDR3 length equals 16 residues. Germline values: CDR1 SGHDN, CDR2 FVKESK. The sample was blood T cells: a sorted CD56 or NKG2C T cell subset, CD4+ or CD8+ T cells, or bulk PBMC T cells (not recorded which). V usage is TRBV14 and J usage is TRBJ2-1; TCRdb's D gene call, TRBD1, goes unchecked for lack of DNA. The TCR was taken from a woman aged 18-70 years in good health. CDR3 residues: CASSQAGLRSYNEQFF.